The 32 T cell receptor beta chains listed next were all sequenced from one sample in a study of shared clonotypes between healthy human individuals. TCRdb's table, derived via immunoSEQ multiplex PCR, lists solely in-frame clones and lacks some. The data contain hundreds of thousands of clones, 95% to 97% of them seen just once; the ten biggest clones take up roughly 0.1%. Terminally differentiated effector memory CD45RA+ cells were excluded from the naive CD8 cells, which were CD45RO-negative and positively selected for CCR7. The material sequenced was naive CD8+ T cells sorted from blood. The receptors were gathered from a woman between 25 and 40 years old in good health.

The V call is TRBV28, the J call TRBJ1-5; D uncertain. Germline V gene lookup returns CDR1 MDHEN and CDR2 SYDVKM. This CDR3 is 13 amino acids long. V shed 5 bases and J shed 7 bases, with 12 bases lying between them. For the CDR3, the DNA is TGTGCCAGCAGTCTCTCCCTCTACCAGCCCCAGCATTTT. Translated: CASSLSLYQPQHF.

The CDR3 nucleotides read TGTGCCAGCAGCCCCCCGCGGGAGGGAGGCGAGCAGTACTTC. Residues: CASSPPREGGEQYF. The chain links TRBV27 to TRBJ2-5; 9 bases line up with TRBD2. TRBJ2-7 explains the end of the DNA better; the J call may be wrong. CDR3 length: 14 amino acids. Looked up from germline, CDR1 is MNHEY and CDR2 is SMNVEV (reference sequence).

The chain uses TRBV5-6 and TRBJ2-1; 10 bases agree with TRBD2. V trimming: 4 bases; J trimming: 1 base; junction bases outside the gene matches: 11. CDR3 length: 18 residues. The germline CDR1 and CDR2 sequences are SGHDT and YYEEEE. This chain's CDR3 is CASSSDLPSGSSYNEQFF. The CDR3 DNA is TGTGCCAGCAGCAGCGACCTCCCTAGCGGGAGTTCCTACAATGAGCAGTTCTTC.

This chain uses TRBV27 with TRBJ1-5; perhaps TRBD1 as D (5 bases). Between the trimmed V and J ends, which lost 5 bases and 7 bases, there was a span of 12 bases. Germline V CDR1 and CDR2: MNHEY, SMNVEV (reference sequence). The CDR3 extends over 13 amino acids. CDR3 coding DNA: TGTGCCAGCAGTCCCAAGGGGCGACAGCCCCAGCATTTT. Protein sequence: CASSPKGRQPQHF.

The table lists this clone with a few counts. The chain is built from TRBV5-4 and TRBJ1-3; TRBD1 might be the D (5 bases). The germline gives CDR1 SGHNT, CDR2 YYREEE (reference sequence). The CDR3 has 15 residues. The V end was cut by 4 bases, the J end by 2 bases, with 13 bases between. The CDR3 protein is CASSIAGSPGNTIYF. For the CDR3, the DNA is TGTGCCAGCAGCATTGCAGGGTCTCCTGGAAACACCATATATTTT.

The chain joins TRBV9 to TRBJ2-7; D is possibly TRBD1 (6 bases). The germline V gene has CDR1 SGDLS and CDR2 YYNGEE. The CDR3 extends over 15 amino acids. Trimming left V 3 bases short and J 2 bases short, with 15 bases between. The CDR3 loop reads CASSAHTGHPYEQYF. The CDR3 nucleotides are TGTGCCAGCAGCGCCCACACGGGACACCCCTACGAGCAGTACTTC.

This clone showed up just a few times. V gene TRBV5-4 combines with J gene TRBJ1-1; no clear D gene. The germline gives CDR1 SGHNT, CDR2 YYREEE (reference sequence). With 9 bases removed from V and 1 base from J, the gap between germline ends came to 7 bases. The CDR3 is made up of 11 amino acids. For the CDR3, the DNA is TGTGCCACCTACCAGAACACTGAAGCTTTCTTT. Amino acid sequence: CATYQNTEAFF. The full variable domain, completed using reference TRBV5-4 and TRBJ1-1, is ETGVTQSPTHLIKTRGQQVTLRCSSQSGHNTVSWYQQALGQGPQFIFQYYREEENGRGNFPPRFSGLQFPNYSSELNVNALELDDSALYLCATYQNTEAFFGQGTRLTVV.

CDR3 residues: CASQPGGNQPQHF. Written as DNA, the CDR3 is TGTGCCAGTCAACCCGGGGGCAATCAGCCCCAGCATTTT. This chain joins TRBV19 and TRBJ1-5; D is uncertain. V was trimmed by 8 bases and J by 2 bases, leaving 10 bases between them. From germline, CDR1 is LNHDA and CDR2 SQIVND (reference sequence). This CDR3 has 13 residues. The full variable domain, in which reference TRBV19 and TRBJ1-5 provide the parts outside the CDR3, is DGGITQSPKYLFRKEGQNVTLSCEQNLNHDAMYWYRQDPGQGLRLIYYSQIVNDFQKGDIAEGYSVSREKKESFPLTVTSAQKNPTAFYLCASQPGGNQPQHFGDGTRLSIL.

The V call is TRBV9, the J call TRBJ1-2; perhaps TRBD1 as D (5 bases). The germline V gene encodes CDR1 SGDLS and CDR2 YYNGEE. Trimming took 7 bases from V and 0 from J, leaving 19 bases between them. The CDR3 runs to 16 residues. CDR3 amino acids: CASAGPRAEANYGYTF. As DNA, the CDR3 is TGTGCCAGCGCGGGGCCCAGGGCAGAAGCTAACTATGGCTACACCTTC.

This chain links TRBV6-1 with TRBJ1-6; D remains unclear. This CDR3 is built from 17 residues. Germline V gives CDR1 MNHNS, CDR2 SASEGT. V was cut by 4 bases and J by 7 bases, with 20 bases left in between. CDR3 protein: CASSGSQRGQLNSPLHF. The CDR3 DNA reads TGTGCCAGCAGTGGGTCCCAGAGAGGGCAATTGAATTCACCCCTCCACTTT.

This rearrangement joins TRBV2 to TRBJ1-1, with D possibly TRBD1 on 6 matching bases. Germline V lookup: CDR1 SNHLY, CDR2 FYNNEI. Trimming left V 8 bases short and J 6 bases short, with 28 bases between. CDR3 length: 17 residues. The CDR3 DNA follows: TGTGCCAGCCTGTACCGTTCAGGGAAAGGGGGAAGCCCTGAAGCTTTCTTT. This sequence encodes CASLYRSGKGGSPEAFF.

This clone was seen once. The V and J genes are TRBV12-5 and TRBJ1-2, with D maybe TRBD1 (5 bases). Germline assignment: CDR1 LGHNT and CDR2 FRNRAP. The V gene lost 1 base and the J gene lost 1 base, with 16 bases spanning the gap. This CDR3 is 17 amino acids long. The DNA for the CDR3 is TGTGCTAGTGGTTTGGACCCGGGGGAGCCTGGTAACTATGGCTACACCTTC. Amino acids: CASGLDPGEPGNYGYTF.

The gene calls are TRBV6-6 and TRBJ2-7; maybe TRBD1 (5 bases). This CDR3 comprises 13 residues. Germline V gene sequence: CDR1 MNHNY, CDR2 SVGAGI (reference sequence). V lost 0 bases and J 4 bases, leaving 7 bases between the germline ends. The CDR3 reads CASSYSGDYEQYF. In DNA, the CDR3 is TGTGCCAGCAGTTACTCAGGGGATTACGAGCAGTACTTC.

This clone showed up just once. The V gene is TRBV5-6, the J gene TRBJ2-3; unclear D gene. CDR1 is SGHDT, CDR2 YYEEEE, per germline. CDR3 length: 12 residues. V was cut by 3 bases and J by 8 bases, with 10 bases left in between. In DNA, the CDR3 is TGTGCCAGCAGCTCCGACTCGGGTACGCAGTATTTT. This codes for CASSSDSGTQYF. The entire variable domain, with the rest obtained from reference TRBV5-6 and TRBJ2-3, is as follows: DAGVTQSPTHLIKTRGQQVTLRCSPKSGHDTVSWYQQALGQGPQFIFQYYEEEERQRGNFPDRFSGHQFPNYSSELNVNALLLGDSALYLCASSSDSGTQYFGPGTRLTVL.

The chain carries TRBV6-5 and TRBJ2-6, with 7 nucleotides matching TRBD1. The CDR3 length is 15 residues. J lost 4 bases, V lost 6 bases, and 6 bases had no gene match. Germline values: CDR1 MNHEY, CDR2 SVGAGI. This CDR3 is CASSSDREGANVLTF. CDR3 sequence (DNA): TGTGCCAGCAGCTCAGACAGGGAAGGGGCCAACGTCCTGACTTTC.

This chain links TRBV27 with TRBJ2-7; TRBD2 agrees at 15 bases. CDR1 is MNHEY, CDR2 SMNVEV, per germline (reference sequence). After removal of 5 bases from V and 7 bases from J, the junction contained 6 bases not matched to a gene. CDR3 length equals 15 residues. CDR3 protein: CASSPGLAGGREQYF. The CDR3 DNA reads TGTGCCAGCAGTCCAGGACTAGCGGGAGGGCGGGAGCAGTACTTC.

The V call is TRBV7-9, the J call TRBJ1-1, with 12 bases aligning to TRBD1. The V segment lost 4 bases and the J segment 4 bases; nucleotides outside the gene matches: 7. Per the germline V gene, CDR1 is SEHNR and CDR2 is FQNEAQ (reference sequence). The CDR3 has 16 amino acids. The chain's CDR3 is CASSSPGQGALTEAFF. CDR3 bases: TGTGCCAGCAGCTCTCCGGGACAGGGGGCCCTCACTGAAGCTTTCTTT.

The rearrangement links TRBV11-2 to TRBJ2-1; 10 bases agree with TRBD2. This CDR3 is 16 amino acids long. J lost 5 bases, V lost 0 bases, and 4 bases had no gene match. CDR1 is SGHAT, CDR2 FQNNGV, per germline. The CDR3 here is CASSLDQLAGHNEQFF. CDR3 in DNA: TGTGCCAGCAGCTTAGATCAACTAGCGGGACACAATGAGCAGTTCTTC.

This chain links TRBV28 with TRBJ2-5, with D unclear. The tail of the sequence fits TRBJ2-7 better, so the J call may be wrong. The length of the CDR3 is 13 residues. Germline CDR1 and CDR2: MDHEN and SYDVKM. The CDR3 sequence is CASSLTPGSEQYF. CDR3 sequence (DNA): TGTGCCAGCAGTTTGACTCCTGGCTCCGAGCAGTACTTC.

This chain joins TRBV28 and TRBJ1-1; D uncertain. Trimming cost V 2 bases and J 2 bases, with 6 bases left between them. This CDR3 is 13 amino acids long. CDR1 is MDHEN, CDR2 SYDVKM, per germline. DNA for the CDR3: TGTGCCAGCAGTTTAGTTGTCAACACTGAAGCTTTCTTT. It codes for CASSLVVNTEAFF.

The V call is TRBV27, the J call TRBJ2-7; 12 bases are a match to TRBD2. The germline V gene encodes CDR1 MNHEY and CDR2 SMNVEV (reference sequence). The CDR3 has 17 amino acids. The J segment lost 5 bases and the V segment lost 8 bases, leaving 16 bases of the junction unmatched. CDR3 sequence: CASASSPLLAGGHEQYF. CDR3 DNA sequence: TGTGCCAGCGCTTCCTCCCCCCTACTAGCGGGAGGACACGAGCAGTACTTC.

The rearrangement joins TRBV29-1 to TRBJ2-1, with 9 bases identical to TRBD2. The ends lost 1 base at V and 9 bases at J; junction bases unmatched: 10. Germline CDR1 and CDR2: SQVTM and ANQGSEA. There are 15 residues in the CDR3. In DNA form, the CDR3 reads TGCAGCGTTGAAGGACTAGCGGATACAACTGGTGAGCAGTTCTTC. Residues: CSVEGLADTTGEQFF.

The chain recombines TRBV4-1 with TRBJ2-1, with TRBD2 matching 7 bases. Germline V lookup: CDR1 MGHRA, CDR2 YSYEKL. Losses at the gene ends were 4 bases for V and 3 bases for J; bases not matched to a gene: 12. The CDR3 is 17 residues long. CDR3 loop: CASSPEPVAGDYNEQFF. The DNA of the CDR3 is TGCGCCAGCAGCCCCGAACCGGTGGCGGGAGACTACAATGAGCAGTTCTTC.

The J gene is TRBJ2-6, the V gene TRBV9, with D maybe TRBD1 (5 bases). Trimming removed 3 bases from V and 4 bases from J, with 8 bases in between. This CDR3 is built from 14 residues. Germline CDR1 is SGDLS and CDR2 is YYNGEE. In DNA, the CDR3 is TGTGCCAGCAGCGCCCCAGGGGGGGCCAACGTCCTGACTTTC. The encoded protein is CASSAPGGANVLTF.

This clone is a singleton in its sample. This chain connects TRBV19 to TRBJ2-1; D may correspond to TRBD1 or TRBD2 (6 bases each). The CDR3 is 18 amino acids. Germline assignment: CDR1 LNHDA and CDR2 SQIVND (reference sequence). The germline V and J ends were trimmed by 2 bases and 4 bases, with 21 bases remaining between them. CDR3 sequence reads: CASSIFSRGPEIYNEQFF. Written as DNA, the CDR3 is TGTGCCAGTAGTATATTTTCTCGGGGGCCGGAAATATACAATGAGCAGTTCTTC.

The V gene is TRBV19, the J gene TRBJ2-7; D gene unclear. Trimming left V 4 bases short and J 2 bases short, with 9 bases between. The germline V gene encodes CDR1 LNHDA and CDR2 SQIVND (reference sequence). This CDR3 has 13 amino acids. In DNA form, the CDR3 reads TGTGCCAGTAGTACAACAGTTCCCTACGAGCAGTACTTC. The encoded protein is CASSTTVPYEQYF.

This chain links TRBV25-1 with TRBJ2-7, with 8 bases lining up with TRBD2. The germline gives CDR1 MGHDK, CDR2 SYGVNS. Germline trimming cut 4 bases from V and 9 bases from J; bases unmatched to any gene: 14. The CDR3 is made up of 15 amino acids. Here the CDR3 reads CASSGTGTSDFRQYF. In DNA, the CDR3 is TGTGCCAGCAGTGGAACCGGGACTAGTGACTTTCGGCAGTACTTC.

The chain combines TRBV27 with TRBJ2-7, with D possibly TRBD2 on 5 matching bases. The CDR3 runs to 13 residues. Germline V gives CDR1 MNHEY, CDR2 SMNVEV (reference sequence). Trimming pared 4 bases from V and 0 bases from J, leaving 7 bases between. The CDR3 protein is CASSSTISYEQYF. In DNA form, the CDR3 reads TGTGCCAGCAGTTCGACTATCTCCTACGAGCAGTACTTC.

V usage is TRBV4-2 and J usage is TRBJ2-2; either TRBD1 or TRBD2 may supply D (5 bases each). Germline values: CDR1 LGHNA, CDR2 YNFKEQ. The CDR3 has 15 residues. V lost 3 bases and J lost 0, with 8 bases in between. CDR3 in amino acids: CASSHGTANTGELFF. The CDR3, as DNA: TGTGCCAGCAGCCATGGGACGGCGAACACCGGGGAGCTGTTTTTT.

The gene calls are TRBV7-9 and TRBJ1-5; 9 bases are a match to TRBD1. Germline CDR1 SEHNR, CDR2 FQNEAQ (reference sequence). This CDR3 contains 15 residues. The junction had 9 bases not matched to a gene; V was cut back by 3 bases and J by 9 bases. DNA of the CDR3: TGTGCCAGCAGCTTCGGACAGGGGCCCCCCGGGCCCCAGCATTTT. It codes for CASSFGQGPPGPQHF.

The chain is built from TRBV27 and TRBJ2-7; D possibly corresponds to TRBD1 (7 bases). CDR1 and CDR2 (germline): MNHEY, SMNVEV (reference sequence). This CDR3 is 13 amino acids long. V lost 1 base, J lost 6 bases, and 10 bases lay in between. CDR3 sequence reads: CASSLYQGGEQYF. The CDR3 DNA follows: TGTGCCAGCAGTTTATACCAGGGGGGCGAGCAGTACTTC.

In nucleotides, the CDR3 is TGTGCCAGCAGCAACGCGGGGGTAGAATTCTACGAGCAGTACTTC. Translating it yields CASSNAGVEFYEQYF. The rearrangement joins TRBV7-9 to TRBJ2-7; 7 bases fit TRBD2. Germline CDR1 SEHNR, CDR2 FQNEAQ (reference sequence). The CDR3 covers 15 residues. J gave up 3 bases and V 5 bases, and 10 bases lay outside the gene matches.